This T cell receptor (beta chain) was found in a study of beta chain features in type 1 diabetes. Study results and caveats: Moderately but significantly shorter TCRB CDR3s were found in Type 1 diabetes patients in all four CD4+ subsets. Relative to healthy donors, patients appeared to have naive, central memory and Treg TCRB repertoires that were more similar.

This clone came up a few times. The antigen is undetermined. Once sorted, every population was more than 95% pure. Trimming removed 6 bases from V and 6 bases from J, with 8 bases in between. The CDR3 totals 11 residues. In germline, CDR1 is SGHTA, CDR2 FQGTGA. All of the isolated RNA was reverse transcribed, so expressed TCRB transcripts were sequenced. The data were produced by immunoSEQ multiplex PCR, yet TCRdb's version contains in-frame clones alone and is incomplete. The sample has under 300,000 clones; 9.5% to 13% are singletons. The sequence came from a man aged 25 to 40 with type 1 diabetes. The V call is TRBV7-3, the J call TRBJ1-2; TRBD1 might be the D (6 bases). Specimen: naive CD4+ T cells from blood. This chain's CDR3 is CASSSGDGYTF. In DNA form, the CDR3 reads TGTGCCAGCAGTTCAGGGGATGGCTACACCTTC.